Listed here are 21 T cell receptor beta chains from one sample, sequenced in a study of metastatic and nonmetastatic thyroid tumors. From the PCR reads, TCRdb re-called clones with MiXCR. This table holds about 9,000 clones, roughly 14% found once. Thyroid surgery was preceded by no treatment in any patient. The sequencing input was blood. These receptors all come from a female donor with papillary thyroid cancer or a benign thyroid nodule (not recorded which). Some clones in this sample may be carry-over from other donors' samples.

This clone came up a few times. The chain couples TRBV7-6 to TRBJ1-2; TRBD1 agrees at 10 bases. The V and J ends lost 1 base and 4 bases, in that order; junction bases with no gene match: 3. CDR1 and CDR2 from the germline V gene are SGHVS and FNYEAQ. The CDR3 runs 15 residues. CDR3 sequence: CASSLVGTGVYGYTF. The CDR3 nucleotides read TGTGCCAGCAGCTTAGTCGGGACAGGGGTCTATGGCTACACCTTC.

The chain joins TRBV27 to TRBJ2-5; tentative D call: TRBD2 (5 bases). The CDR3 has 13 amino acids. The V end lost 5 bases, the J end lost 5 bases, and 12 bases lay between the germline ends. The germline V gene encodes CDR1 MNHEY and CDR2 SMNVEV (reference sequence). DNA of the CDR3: TGTGCCAGCAGTCGGAGGTTCGGGGAGACCCAGTACTTC. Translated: CASSRRFGETQYF.

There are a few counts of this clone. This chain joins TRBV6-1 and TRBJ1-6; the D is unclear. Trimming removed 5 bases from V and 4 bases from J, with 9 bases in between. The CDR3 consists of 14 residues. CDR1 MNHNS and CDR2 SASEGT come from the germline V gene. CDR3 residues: CASSFGYYNSPLHF. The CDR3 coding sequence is TGTGCCAGCAGTTTTGGATATTATAATTCACCCCTCCACTTT.

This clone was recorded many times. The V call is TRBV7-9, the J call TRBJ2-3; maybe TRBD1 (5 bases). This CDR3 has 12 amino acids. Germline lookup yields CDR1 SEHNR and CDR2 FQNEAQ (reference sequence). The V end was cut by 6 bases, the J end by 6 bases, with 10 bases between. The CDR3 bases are TGTGCCAGCAGTGCAGGGTCGGATACGCAGTATTTT. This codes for CASSAGSDTQYF.

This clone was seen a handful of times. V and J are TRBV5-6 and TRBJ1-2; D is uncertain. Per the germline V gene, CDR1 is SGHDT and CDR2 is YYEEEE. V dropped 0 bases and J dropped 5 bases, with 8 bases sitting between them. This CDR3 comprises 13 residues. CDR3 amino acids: CASSLGSSYGYTF. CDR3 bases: TGTGCCAGCAGCTTGGGCAGCTCTTATGGCTACACCTTC.

The CDR3, as DNA: TGTGCCTGGAGCACAGGGTGGGGAAACACCATATATTTT. Its translation is CAWSTGWGNTIYF. The chain employs TRBV30 and TRBJ1-3; tentatively, D is TRBD1 (6 bases). CDR1 is GTSNPN and CDR2 is SVGIG in the germline V gene (reference sequence). CDR3 length: 13 residues. Between the trimmed V and J ends, which lost 3 bases and 4 bases, there was a span of 10 bases.

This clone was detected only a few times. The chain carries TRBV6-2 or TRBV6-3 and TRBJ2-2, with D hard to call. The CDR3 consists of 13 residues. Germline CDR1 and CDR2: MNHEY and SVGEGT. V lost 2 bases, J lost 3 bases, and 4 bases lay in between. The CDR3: CASSYRDTGELFF. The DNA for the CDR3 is TGTGCCAGCAGTTACAGGGACACCGGGGAGCTGTTTTTT.

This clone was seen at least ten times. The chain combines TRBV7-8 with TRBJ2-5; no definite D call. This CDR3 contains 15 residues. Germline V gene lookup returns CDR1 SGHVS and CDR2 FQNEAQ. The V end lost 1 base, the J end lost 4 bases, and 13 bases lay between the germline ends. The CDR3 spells CASSLVVRQRETQYF. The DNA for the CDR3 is TGTGCCAGCAGCTTAGTTGTCAGACAAAGAGAGACCCAGTACTTC.

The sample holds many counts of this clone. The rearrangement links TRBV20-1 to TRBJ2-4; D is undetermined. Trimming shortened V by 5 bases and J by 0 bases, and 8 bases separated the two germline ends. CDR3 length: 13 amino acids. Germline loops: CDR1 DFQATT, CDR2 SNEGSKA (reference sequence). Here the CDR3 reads CSASVEAKNIQYF. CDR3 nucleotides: TGCAGTGCTTCGGTGGAAGCCAAAAACATTCAGTACTTC.

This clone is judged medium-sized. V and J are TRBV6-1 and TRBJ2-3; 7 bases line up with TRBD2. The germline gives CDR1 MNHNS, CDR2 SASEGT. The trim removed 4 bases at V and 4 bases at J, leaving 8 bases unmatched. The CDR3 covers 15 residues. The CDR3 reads CASSGGGKGSDTQYF. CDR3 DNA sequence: TGTGCCAGCAGTGGGGGGGGAAAGGGTTCAGATACGCAGTATTTT.

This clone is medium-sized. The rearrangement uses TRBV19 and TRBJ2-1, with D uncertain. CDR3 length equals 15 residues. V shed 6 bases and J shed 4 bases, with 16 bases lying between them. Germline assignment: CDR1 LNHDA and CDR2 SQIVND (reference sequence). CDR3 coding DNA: TGTGCCAGTAGCGACCGGACCCTAATTTACAATGAGCAGTTCTTC. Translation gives CASSDRTLIYNEQFF.

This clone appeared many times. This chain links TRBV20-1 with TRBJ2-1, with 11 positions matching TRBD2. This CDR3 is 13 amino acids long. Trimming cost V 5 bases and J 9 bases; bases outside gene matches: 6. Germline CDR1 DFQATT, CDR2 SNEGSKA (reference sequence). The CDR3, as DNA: TGCAGTGCTGGAGGACTAGCGGGCGGTGAGCAGTTCTTC. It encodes CSAGGLAGGEQFF.

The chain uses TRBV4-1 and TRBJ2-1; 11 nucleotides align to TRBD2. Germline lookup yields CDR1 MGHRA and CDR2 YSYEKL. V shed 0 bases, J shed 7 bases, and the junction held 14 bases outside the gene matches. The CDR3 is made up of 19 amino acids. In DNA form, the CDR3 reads TGCGCCAGCAGCCAAGAGGGAACTAGCGGGAGTAGTATAGGGAATGAGCAGTTCTTC. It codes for CASSQEGTSGSSIGNEQFF.

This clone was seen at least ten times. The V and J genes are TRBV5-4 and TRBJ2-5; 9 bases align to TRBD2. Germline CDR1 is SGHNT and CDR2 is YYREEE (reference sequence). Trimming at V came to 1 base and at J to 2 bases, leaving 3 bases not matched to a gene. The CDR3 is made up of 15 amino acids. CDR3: CASSLPSGAQETQYF. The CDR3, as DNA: TGTGCCAGCAGCTTGCCTAGCGGGGCTCAAGAGACCCAGTACTTC.

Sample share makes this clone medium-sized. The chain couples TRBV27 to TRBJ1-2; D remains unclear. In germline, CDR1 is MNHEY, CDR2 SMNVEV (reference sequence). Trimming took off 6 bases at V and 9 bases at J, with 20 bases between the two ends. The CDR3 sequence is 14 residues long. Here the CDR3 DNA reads TGTGCCAGCAGCCCTATAGCGGGATTAAATCGCTACACCTTC. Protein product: CASSPIAGLNRYTF.

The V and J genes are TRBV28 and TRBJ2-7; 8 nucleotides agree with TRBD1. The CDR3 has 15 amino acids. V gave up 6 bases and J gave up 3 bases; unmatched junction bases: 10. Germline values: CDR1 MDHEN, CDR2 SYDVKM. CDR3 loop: CASRPNDRGLYEQYF. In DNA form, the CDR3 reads TGTGCCAGCAGACCTAACGACAGGGGTCTCTACGAGCAGTACTTC.

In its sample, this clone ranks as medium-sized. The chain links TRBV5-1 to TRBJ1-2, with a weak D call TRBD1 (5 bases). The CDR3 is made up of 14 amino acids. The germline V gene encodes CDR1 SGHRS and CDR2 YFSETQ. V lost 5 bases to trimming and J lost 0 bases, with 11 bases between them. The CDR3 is CASRLTDANYGYTF. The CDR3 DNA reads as TGCGCCAGCAGACTGACAGACGCTAACTATGGCTACACCTTC. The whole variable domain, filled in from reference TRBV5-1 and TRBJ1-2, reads KAGVTQTPRYLIKTRGQQVTLSCSPISGHRSVSWYQQTPGQGLQFLFEYFSETQRNKGNFPGRFSGRQFSNSRSEMNVSTLELGDSALYLCASRLTDANYGYTFGSGTRLTVV.

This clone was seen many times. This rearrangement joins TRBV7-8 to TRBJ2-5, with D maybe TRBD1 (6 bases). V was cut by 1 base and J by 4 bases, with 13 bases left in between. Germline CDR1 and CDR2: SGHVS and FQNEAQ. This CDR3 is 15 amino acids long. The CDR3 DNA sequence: TGTGCCAGCAGCTTAGATCAGCGCAGGGGAGAGACCCAGTACTTC. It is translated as CASSLDQRRGETQYF.

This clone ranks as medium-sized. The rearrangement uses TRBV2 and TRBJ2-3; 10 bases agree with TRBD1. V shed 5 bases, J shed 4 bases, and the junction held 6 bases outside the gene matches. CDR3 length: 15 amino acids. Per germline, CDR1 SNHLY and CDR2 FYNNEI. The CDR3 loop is CASSRTGGKSDTQYF. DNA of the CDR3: TGTGCCAGCAGTCGGACAGGGGGAAAGTCAGATACGCAGTATTTT.

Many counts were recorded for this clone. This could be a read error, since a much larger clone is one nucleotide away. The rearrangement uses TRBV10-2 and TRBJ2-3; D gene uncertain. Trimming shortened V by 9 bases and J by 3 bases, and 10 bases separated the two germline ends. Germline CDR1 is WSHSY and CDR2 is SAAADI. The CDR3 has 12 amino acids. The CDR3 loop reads CASEASTDTQYF. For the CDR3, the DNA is TGCGCCAGTGAGGCGAGTACAGATACGCAGTATTTT.

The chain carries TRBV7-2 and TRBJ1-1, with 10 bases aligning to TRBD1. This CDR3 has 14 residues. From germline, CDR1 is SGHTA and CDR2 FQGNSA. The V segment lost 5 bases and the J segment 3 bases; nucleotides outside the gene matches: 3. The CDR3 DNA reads TGTGCCAGCAGCCGGGACAGGGGAGACACTGAAGCTTTCTTT. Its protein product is CASSRDRGDTEAFF.